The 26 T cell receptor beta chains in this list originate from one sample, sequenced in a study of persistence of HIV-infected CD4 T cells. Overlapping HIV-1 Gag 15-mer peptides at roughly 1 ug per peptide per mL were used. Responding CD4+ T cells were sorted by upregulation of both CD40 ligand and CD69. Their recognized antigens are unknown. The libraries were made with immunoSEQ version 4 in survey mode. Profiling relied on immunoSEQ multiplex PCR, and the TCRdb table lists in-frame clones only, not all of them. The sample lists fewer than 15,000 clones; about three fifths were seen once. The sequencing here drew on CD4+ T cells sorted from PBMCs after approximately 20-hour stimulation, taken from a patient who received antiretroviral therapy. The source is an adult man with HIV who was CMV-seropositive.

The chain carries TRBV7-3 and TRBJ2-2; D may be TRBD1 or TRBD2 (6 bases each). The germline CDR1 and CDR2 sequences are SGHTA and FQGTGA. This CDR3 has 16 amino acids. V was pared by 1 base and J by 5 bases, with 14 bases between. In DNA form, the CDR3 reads TGTGCCAGCAGCTTAAATCGGGGGCTATATACCGGGGAGCTGTTTTTT. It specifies CASSLNRGLYTGELFF.

CDR3 sequence: CASSPSSGALNTGELFF. In nucleotides, the CDR3 is TGCGCCAGCAGCCCATCCTCGGGGGCCCTCAACACCGGGGAGCTGTTTTTT. The rearrangement uses TRBV4-1 and TRBJ2-2; D is perhaps TRBD1 or TRBD2 (6 bases each). The ends were cut back, 4 bases at V and 2 bases at J, with 17 bases in the middle. The CDR3 loop spans 17 amino acids. Germline V gene data show CDR1 as MGHRA and CDR2 as YSYEKL.

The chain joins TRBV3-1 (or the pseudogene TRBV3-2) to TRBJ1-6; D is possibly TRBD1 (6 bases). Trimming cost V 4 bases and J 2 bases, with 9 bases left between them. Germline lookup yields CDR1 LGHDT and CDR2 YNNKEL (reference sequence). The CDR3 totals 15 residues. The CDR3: CASSRQDTYNSPLHF. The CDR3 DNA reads TGTGCCAGCAGCCGACAGGACACCTATAATTCACCCCTCCACTTT.

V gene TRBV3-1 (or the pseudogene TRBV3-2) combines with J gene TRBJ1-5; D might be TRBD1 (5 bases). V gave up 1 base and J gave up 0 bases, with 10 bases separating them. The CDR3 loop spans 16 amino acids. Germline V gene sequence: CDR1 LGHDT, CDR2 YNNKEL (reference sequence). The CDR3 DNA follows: TGTGCCAGCAGCCAAGGGGGAGGGGATAGCAATCAGCCCCAGCATTTT. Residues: CASSQGGGDSNQPQHF.

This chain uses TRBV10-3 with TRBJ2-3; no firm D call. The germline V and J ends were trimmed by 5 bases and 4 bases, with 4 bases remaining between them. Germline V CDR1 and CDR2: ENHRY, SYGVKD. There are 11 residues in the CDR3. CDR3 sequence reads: CAISTADTQYF. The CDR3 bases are TGTGCCATCAGTACCGCAGATACGCAGTATTTT.

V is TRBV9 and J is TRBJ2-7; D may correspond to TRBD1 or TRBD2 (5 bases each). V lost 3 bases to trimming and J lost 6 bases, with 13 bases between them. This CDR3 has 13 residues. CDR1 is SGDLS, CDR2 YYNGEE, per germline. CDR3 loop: CASSAPRGGEQYF. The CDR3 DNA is TGTGCCAGCAGCGCCCCTCGGGGCGGCGAGCAGTACTTC. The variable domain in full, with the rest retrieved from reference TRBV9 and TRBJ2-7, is DSGVTQTPKHLITATGQRVTLRCSPRSGDLSVYWYQQSLDQGLQFLIQYYNGEERAKGNILERFSAQQFPDLHSELNLSSLELGDSALYFCASSAPRGGEQYFGPGTRLTVT.

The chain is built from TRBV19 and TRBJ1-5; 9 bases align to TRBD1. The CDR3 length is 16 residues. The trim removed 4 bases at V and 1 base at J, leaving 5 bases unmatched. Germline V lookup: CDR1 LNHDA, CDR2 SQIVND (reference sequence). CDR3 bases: TGTGCCAGTAGTAAAGGACAGGGGCGAAGCAATCAGCCCCAGCATTTT. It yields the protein CASSKGQGRSNQPQHF.

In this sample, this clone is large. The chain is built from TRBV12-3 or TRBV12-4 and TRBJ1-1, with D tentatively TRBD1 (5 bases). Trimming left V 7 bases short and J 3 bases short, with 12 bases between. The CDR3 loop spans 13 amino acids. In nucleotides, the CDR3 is TGTGCCAGCACAGTAGGGGTCTACACTGAAGCTTTCTTT. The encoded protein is CASTVGVYTEAFF.

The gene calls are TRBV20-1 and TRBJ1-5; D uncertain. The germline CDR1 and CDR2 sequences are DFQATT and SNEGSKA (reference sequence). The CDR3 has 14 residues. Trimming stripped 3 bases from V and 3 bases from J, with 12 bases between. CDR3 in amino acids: CSASNRRDNQPQHF. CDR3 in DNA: TGCAGTGCTAGTAATAGGAGGGACAATCAGCCCCAGCATTTT.

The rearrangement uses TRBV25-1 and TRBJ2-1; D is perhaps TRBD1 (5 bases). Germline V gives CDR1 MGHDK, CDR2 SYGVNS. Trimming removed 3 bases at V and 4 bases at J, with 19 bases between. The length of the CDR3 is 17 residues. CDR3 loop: CASSDESRGTGYNEQFF. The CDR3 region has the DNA TGTGCCAGCAGTGACGAGAGTAGGGGCACCGGATACAATGAGCAGTTCTTC.

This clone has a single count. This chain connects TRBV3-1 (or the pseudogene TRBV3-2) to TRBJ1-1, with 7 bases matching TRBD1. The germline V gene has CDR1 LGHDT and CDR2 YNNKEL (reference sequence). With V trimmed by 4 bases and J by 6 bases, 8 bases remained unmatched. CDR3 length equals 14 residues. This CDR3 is CASSPPPTGPEAFF. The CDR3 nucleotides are TGTGCCAGCAGCCCCCCCCCGACAGGGCCTGAAGCTTTCTTT.

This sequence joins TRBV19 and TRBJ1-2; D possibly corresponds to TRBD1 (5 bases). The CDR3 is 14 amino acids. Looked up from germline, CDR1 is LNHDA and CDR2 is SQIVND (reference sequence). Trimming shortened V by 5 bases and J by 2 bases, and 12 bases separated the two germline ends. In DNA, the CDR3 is TGTGCCAGTAGTCCCCGGGGGGACAACTATGGCTACACCTTC. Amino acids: CASSPRGDNYGYTF.

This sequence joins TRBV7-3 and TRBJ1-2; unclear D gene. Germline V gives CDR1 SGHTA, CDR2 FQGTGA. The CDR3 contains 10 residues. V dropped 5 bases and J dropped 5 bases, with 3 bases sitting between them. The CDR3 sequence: CASSRYGYTF. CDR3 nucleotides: TGTGCCAGCAGCCGGTATGGCTACACCTTC.

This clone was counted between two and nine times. The CDR3 sequence: CASSPPTFVNTEAFF. The DNA of the CDR3 is TGTGCCAGCTCACCACCTACGTTCGTGAACACTGAAGCTTTCTTT. The chain joins TRBV18 to TRBJ1-1, with D uncertain. Germline CDR1 and CDR2: KGHSH and LQKENI. V was shortened by 0 bases and J by 0 bases, with 8 bases between the two germline ends. The CDR3 contains 15 residues.

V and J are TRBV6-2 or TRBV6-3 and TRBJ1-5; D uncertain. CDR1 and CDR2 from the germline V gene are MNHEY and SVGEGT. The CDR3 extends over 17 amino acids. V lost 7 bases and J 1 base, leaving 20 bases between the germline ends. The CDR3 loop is CASIPRKAAKSNQPQHF. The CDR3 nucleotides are TGTGCCAGCATCCCCCGAAAGGCAGCTAAAAGCAATCAGCCCCAGCATTTT.

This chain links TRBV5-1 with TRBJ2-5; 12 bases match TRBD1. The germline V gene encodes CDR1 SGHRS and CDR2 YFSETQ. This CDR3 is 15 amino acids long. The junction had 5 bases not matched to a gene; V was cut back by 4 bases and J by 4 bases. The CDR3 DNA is TGCGCCAGCAGCCCGGGACAGGGGGCAAGAGAGACCCAGTACTTC. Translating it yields CASSPGQGARETQYF.

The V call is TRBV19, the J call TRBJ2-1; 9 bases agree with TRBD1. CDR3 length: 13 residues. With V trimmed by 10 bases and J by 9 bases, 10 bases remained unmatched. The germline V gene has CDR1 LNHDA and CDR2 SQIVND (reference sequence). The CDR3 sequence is CATLGQGVGEQFF. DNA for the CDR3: TGTGCCACCCTGGGACAGGGCGTTGGTGAGCAGTTCTTC.

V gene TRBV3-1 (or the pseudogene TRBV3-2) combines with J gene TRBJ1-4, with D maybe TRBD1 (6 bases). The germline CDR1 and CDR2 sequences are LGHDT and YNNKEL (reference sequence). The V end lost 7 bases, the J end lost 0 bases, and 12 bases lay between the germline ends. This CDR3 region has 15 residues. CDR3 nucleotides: TGTGCCAGCACTCTAAGGGGGACAACTAATGAAAAACTGTTTTTT. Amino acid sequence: CASTLRGTTNEKLFF.

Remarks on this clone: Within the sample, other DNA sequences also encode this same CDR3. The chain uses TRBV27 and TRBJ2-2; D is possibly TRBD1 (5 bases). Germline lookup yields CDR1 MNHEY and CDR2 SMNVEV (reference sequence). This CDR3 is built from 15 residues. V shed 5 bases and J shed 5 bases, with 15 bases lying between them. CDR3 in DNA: TGTGCCAGCAGTCTGTTCAGGGAAGGTACCGGGGAGCTGTTTTTT. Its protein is CASSLFREGTGELFF.

The CDR3 coding sequence is TGTGCCAGTAGTATCGGGACAGGGGGGCCCTCAGATACGCAGTATTTT. Translation gives CASSIGTGGPSDTQYF. V usage is TRBV19 and J usage is TRBJ2-3; 11 positions agree with TRBD1. Germline CDR1 is LNHDA and CDR2 is SQIVND (reference sequence). V was pared by 3 bases and J by 4 bases, with 6 bases of the junction left unmatched. This CDR3 spans 16 amino acids.

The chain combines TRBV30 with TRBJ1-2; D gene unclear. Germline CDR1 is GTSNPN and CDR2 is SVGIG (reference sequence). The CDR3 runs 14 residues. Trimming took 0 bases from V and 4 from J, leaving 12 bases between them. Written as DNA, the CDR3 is TGTGCCTGGAGTGTAGGCGGAGGCCGCTATGGCTACACCTTC. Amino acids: CAWSVGGGRYGYTF.

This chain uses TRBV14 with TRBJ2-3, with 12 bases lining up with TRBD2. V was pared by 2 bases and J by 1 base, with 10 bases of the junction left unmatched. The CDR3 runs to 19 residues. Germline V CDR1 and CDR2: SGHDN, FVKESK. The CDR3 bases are TGTGCCAGCAGCCAATCCCCCCGACTAGCGGGAGTGGGCACAGATACGCAGTATTTT. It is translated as CASSQSPRLAGVGTDTQYF.

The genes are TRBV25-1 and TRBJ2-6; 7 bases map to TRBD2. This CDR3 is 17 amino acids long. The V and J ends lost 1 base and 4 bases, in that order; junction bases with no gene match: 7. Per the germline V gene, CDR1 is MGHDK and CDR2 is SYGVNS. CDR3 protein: CASSESLGGTGANVLTF. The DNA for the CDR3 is TGTGCCAGCAGTGAATCTTTGGGAGGGACGGGGGCCAACGTCCTGACTTTC.

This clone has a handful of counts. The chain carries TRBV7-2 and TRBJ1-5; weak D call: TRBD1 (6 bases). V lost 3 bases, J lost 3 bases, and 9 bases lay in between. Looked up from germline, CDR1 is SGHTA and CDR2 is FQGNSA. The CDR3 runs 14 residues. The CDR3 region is CASSLGGNNQPQHF. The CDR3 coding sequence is TGTGCCAGCAGCTTGGGGGGCAACAATCAGCCCCAGCATTTT. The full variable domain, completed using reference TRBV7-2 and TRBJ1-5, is GAGVSQSPSNKVTEKGKDVELRCDPISGHTALYWYRQSLGQGLEFLIYFQGNSAPDKSGLPSDRFSAERTGGSVSTLTIQRTQQEDSAVYLCASSLGGNNQPQHFGDGTRLSIL.

The CDR3 bases are TGTGCCAGTGCCCAGGGGCAGGCGAACACCGGGGAGCTGTTTTTT. This gives the protein CASAQGQANTGELFF. The gene calls are TRBV25-1 and TRBJ2-2; D is possibly TRBD1 (6 bases). This CDR3 is built from 15 residues. In germline, CDR1 is MGHDK, CDR2 SYGVNS. The V end was cut by 9 bases, the J end by 0 bases, with 14 bases between. Supplemented by reference TRBV25-1 and TRBJ2-2, the full variable domain reads EADIYQTPRYLVIGTGKKITLECSQTMGHDKMYWYQQDPGMELHLIHYSYGVNSTEKGDLSSESTVSRIRTEHFPLTLESARPSHTSQYLCASAQGQANTGELFFGEGSRLTVL.

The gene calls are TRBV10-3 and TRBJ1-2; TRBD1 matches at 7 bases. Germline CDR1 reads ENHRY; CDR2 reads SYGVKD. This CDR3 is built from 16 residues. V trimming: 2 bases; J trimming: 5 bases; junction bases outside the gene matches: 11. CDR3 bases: TGTGCCATCAGTGAGGGGACCAGAGGACAGGCTTATGGCTACACCTTC. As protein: CAISEGTRGQAYGYTF.